This T cell receptor (beta chain) was sequenced for a study of neoadjuvant anti-PD-1 for oral cavity cancer. Overall study: Non-progressing patients received a fourth nivolumab dose near day 43, then surgery on days 50-56.

Germline CDR1 LGHNA, CDR2 YSLEER. V lost 0 bases and J lost 7, with 12 bases in between. This CDR3 spans 14 amino acids. Produced via immunoSEQ multiplex PCR; TCRdb's table is partial and in-frame only. The sample lists 7,000 to 9,000 clones, roughly 60% occurring once. Time point described: after neoadjuvant nivolumab, at surgical resection. These newly diagnosed stage II-IVA oral cavity squamous cell carcinoma patients had no prior systemic or radiation treatment. Here the sequenced sample was PBMCs, taken after nivolumab (anti-PD-1) treatment. The TCR originated in a person between 35 and 79 years old with oral cavity squamous cell carcinoma. The chain combines TRBV4-3 with TRBJ1-1, with D possibly being TRBD1 (5 bases). The CDR3 DNA sequence: TGCGCCAGCAGCCAAGATTGGGGGGAGGGTGAAGCTTTCTTT. Its protein product is CASSQDWGEGEAFF.